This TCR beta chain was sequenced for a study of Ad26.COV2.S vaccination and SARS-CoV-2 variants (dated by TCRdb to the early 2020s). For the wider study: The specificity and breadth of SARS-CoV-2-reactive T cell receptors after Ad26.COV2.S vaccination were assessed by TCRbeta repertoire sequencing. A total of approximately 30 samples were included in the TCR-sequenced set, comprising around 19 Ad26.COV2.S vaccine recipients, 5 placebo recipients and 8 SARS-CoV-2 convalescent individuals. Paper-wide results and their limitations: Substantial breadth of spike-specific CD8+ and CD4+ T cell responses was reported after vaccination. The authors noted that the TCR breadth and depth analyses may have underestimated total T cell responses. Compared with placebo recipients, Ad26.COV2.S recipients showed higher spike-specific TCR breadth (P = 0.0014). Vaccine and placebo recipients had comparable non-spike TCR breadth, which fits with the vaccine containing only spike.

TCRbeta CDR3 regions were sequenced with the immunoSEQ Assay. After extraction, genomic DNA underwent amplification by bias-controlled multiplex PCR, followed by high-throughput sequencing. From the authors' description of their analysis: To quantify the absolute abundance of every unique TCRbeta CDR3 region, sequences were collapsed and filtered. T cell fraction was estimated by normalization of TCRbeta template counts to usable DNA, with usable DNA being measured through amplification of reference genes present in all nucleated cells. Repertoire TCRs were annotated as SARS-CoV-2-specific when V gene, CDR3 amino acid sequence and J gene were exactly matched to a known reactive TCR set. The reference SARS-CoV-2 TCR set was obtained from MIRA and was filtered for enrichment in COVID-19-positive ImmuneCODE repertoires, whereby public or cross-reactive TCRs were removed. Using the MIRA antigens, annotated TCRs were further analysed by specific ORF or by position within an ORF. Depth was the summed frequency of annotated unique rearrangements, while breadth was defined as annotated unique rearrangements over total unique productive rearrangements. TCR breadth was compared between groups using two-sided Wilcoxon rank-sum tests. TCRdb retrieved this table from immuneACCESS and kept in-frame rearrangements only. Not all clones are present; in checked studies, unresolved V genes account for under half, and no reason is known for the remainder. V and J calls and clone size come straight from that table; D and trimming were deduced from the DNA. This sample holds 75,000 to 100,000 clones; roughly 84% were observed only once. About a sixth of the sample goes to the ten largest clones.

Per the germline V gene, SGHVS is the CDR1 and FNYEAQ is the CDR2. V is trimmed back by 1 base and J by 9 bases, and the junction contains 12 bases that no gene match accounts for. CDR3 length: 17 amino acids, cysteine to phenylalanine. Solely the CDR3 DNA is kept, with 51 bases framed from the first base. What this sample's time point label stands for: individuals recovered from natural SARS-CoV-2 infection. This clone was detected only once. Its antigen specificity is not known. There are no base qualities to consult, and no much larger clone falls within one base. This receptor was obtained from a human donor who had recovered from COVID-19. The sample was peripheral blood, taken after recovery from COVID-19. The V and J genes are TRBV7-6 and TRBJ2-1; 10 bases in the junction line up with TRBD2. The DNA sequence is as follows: TGTGCCAGCAGCTTAGGGGCTAGCGGGAGTTTTCAGGCTGAGCAGTTCTTC. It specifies CASSLGASGSFQAEQFF. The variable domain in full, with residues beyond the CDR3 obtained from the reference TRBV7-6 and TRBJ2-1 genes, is GAGVSQSPRYKVTKRGQDVALRCDPISGHVSLYWYRQALGQGPEFLTYFNYEAQQDKSGLPNDRFSAERPEGSISTLTIQRTEQRDSAMYRCASSLGASGSFQAEQFFGPGTRLTVL.